This T cell receptor beta chain was captured in a study of blood T cell repertoires in COVID-19. About the research overall: Samples of COVID-19 (acute and convalescent) were obtained from the United States, Italy and Spain.

Unmatched junction bases numbered 8, after V lost 5 bases and J lost 4 bases. Germline CDR1 and CDR2: MDHEN and SYDVKM. This CDR3 spans 15 amino acids. The assay was immunoSEQ multiplex PCR, and TCRdb's table has in-frame clones only and misses some. The sample consists of hundreds of thousands of clones, around 87% of them appearing once. The chain recombines TRBV28 with TRBJ1-5, with TRBD1 identical over 7 bases. The sequenced material came from peripheral blood. The receptor's source is a man aged 65-85 years with acute or convalescent COVID-19. Written as DNA, the CDR3 is TGTGCCAGCAGTCTAACCCGGGACAGTAATCAGCCCCAGCATTTT. Amino acids: CASSLTRDSNQPQHF. The variable domain in full, with the rest retrieved from reference TRBV28 and TRBJ1-5, is DVKVTQSSRYLVKRTGEKVFLECVQDMDHENMFWYRQDPGLGLRLIYFSYDVKMKEKGDIPEGYSVSREKKERFSLILESASTNQTSMYLCASSLTRDSNQPQHFGDGTRLSIL.